One sample yielded the 23 T cell receptor beta chains listed below, sequenced in a study of blood T cell repertoires in COVID-19. Sequencing was performed with immunoSEQ multiplex PCR; in TCRdb, only in-frame clones are kept and a portion is missing. The sample includes approximately 480,000 clones, approximately 92% of them seen just once. Sequencing input: peripheral blood. These receptors came from a man younger than 30 with COVID-19, enrolled during active disease.

The chain recombines TRBV21-1 with TRBJ1-1; the listed D gene, TRBD1, was not tested against the DNA. TRBV21-1 is noted as a pseudogene. CDR3 length: 16 amino acids. The CDR3 DNA reads as TGTGCCAGCAGCAAAGGGCCACCCAAACTGAACACTGAAGCTTTCTTT. Amino acids: CASSKGPPKLNTEAFF.

The chain uses TRBV6-5 and TRBJ1-1; 8 bases align to TRBD1. This CDR3 is 15 amino acids long. Germline V CDR1 and CDR2: MNHEY, SVGAGI. Losses at the gene ends were 9 bases for V and 3 bases for J; bases not matched to a gene: 12. The CDR3 DNA reads TGTGCCAGTAAAGGCGACAGGGGACGGGACACTGAAGCTTTCTTT. Its protein is CASKGDRGRDTEAFF.

The chain couples TRBV10-2 to TRBJ1-1; D not certain. This CDR3 is built from 15 residues. Trimming removed 9 bases from V and 2 bases from J, with 19 bases in between. Germline CDR1 reads WSHSY; CDR2 reads SAAADI. CDR3 nucleotide sequence: TGCGCCAGTTCCTCCGGGATGGGGTTAAACACTGAAGCTTTCTTT. Translation gives CASSSGMGLNTEAFF.

The V and J genes are TRBV13 and TRBJ1-2; D not resolved. CDR1 is PRHDT, CDR2 FYEKMQ, per germline (reference sequence). The CDR3 is 12 residues long. V was pared by 0 bases and J by 4 bases, with 3 bases between. CDR3 protein: CASSLGSYGYTF. CDR3 bases: TGTGCCAGCAGCTTAGGCAGCTATGGCTACACCTTC.

The rearrangement links TRBV9 to TRBJ2-2; possible D gene TRBD2, 5 bases. CDR1 SGDLS and CDR2 YYNGEE come from the germline V gene. The CDR3 totals 15 residues. Between the trimmed V and J ends, which lost 2 bases and 5 bases, there was a span of 13 bases. The CDR3 DNA sequence: TGTGCCAGCAGCGTTCGTAGCGAATTTACCGGGGAGCTGTTTTTT. Encoded protein: CASSVRSEFTGELFF.

This clone came up once. V is TRBV11-3 and J is TRBJ2-3; TRBD1 matches 7 bases. This CDR3 region has 15 residues. Germline V lookup: CDR1 SGHNT, CDR2 YENEEA. Losses at the gene ends were 4 bases for V and 2 bases for J; bases not matched to a gene: 6. The CDR3 DNA reads TGTGCCAGCAGCTGGGGACAGACCTTCACAGATACGCAGTATTTT. Protein: CASSWGQTFTDTQYF.

The CDR3 DNA follows: TGCGCCAGCAGCTTATGGGCCCTCCAGGGGCCTAACTATGGCTACACCTTC. Protein product: CASSLWALQGPNYGYTF. The chain has TRBV5-1 and TRBJ1-2, with D possibly TRBD1 on 6 matching bases. V dropped 2 bases and J dropped 0 bases, with 17 bases sitting between them. The CDR3 runs 17 residues. Germline values: CDR1 SGHRS, CDR2 YFSETQ.

This clone was found once. This chain joins TRBV6-5 and TRBJ2-7, with 10 bases that match TRBD1. The CDR3 has 15 residues. Germline trimming cut 6 bases from V and 3 bases from J; bases unmatched to any gene: 8. Per germline, CDR1 MNHEY and CDR2 SVGAGI. DNA of the CDR3: TGTGCCAGCAGGGGTTTGGGGACAGGGGTCTACGAGCAGTACTTC. Its translation: CASRGLGTGVYEQYF.

J is TRBJ2-1 and V is TRBV4-2, with 9 bases aligning to TRBD1. With 4 bases clipped from V and 7 bases from J, the junction kept 8 bases outside the gene matches. Germline V CDR1 and CDR2: LGHNA, YNFKEQ. The CDR3 has 15 residues. The CDR3 is CASSPGQGKPNEQFF. The CDR3 DNA is TGTGCCAGCAGCCCCGGACAGGGGAAACCGAATGAGCAGTTCTTC.

V and J are TRBV6-6 and TRBJ1-2; the D is unclear. Germline values: CDR1 MNHNY, CDR2 SVGAGI (reference sequence). V was trimmed by 1 base and J by 6 bases, leaving 6 bases between them. The CDR3 totals 12 residues. The CDR3 protein is CASSYLEDGYTF. The CDR3 DNA reads TGTGCCAGCAGTTACTTAGAGGATGGCTACACCTTC.

This chain connects TRBV19 to TRBJ1-5, with D unclear. CDR1 and CDR2 (germline): LNHDA, SQIVND (reference sequence). V lost 7 bases and J lost 8, with 15 bases in between. CDR3 size: 13 residues. CDR3 in DNA: TGTGCCAGTAATCGAAACGGCGGAGAGCCCCAGCATTTT. Translated, it gives CASNRNGGEPQHF.

This clone was picked up one time. The chain joins TRBV5-1 to TRBJ2-7; D is unclear. Between the trimmed V and J ends, which lost 0 bases and 0 bases, there was a span of 7 bases. This CDR3 spans 14 amino acids. Germline V gene sequence: CDR1 SGHRS, CDR2 YFSETQ. The CDR3 coding sequence is TGCGCCAGCAGCTTGGTCGCAGTCTCCTACGAGCAGTACTTC. Protein sequence: CASSLVAVSYEQYF.

The chain combines TRBV29-1 with TRBJ1-2, with TRBD1 identical over 12 bases. V shed 6 bases, J shed 7 bases, and the junction held 9 bases outside the gene matches. Germline-derived CDR1 and CDR2 are SQVTM and ANQGSEA. CDR3 length: 14 residues. CDR3 sequence reads: CSVTGTGGYSGYTF. The CDR3 coding sequence is TGCAGCGTAACCGGGACAGGGGGCTATTCTGGCTACACCTTC.

This rearrangement joins TRBV5-4 to TRBJ2-3; 9 positions match TRBD2. CDR1 is SGHNT and CDR2 is YYREEE in the germline V gene (reference sequence). CDR3 length: 15 residues. Losses at the gene ends were 4 bases for V and 5 bases for J; bases not matched to a gene: 8. The CDR3 here is CASSDPSGTRDTQYF. In DNA form, the CDR3 reads TGTGCCAGCAGCGACCCTAGCGGGACTAGAGATACGCAGTATTTT. The whole variable domain, filled in from reference TRBV5-4 and TRBJ2-3, reads ETGVTQSPTHLIKTRGQQVTLRCSSQSGHNTVSWYQQALGQGPQFIFQYYREEENGRGNFPPRFSGLQFPNYSSELNVNALELDDSALYLCASSDPSGTRDTQYFGPGTRLTVL.

V is TRBV7-9 and J is TRBJ2-7; D unresolved. The ends were cut back, 0 bases at V and 2 bases at J, with 8 bases in the middle. The CDR3 is 14 residues long. Per germline, CDR1 SEHNR and CDR2 FQNEAQ (reference sequence). Here the CDR3 reads CASSLAADTYEQYF. The CDR3 bases are TGTGCCAGCAGCTTAGCCGCAGACACCTACGAGCAGTACTTC.

V gene TRBV5-1 combines with J gene TRBJ2-1, with 9 bases lining up with TRBD2. V lost 3 bases and J lost 8; bases outside the gene matches: 9. Looked up from germline, CDR1 is SGHRS and CDR2 is YFSETQ. The CDR3 runs to 15 residues. CDR3 bases: TGCGCCAGCAGCTACGACTTTGCGGGGGGGTATGAGCAGTTCTTC. Its protein is CASSYDFAGGYEQFF. The full variable domain, its missing parts supplied by reference TRBV5-1 and TRBJ2-1, is KAGVTQTPRYLIKTRGQQVTLSCSPISGHRSVSWYQQTPGQGLQFLFEYFSETQRNKGNFPGRFSGRQFSNSRSEMNVSTLELGDSALYLCASSYDFAGGYEQFFGPGTRLTVL.

DNA of the CDR3: TGTGCCAGCAGCCGAGGGACAGGGAGTTCTCAGCCCCAGCATTTT. Its translation is CASSRGTGSSQPQHF. The genes are TRBV28 and TRBJ1-5, with TRBD1 matching 9 bases. Germline V gene sequence: CDR1 MDHEN, CDR2 SYDVKM. The CDR3 contains 15 residues. Trimming at V came to 6 bases and at J to 6 bases, leaving 9 bases not matched to a gene.

Concerning this clone itself: One end of the junction fails to match germline, which may point to a read error. The V gene is TRBV7-7, the J gene TRBJ2-2; 8 bases align to TRBD2. This CDR3 contains 15 residues. The germline V gene has CDR1 SSHAT and CDR2 FNYEAQ (reference sequence). The CDR3 protein is CASSPGLVSTGELFF. The CDR3 nucleotides are TGTGCTAGCAGCCCGGGACTAGTCTCCACCGGGGAGCTGTTTTTT.

Comment on this clone: This sample includes further DNA sequences coding for the same CDR3. This chain links TRBV5-1 with TRBJ2-3; 9 bases align to TRBD2. V shed 0 bases and J 1 base; nucleotides not matched to a gene: 3. CDR3 length equals 16 residues. Germline values: CDR1 SGHRS, CDR2 YFSETQ. This chain's CDR3 is CASSLGLAGGTDTQYF. DNA for the CDR3: TGCGCCAGCAGCTTGGGTTTAGCGGGAGGCACAGATACGCAGTATTTT.

The chain recombines TRBV9 with TRBJ2-1, with a tentative D call TRBD1 (6 bases). This CDR3 spans 11 amino acids. Per the germline V gene, CDR1 is SGDLS and CDR2 is YYNGEE. The germline V and J ends were trimmed by 3 bases and 12 bases, with 10 bases remaining between them. The CDR3 is CASSAEGVQFF. CDR3 nucleotide sequence: TGTGCCAGCAGCGCCGAGGGGGTGCAGTTCTTC.

The V and J genes are TRBV7-9 and TRBJ1-4; D is ambiguous. Trimming took 1 base from V and 0 from J, leaving 6 bases between them. Germline V lookup: CDR1 SEHNR, CDR2 FQNEAQ (reference sequence). The CDR3 runs to 15 residues. The chain's CDR3 is CASSLVATTNEKLFF. CDR3 coding DNA: TGTGCCAGCAGCTTAGTAGCAACAACTAATGAAAAACTGTTTTTT.

The chain employs TRBV9 and TRBJ2-3, with TRBD1 identical over 8 bases. This CDR3 comprises 16 residues. Looked up from germline, CDR1 is SGDLS and CDR2 is YYNGEE. The ends lost 4 bases at V and 2 bases at J; junction bases unmatched: 9. Written as DNA, the CDR3 is TGTGCCAGCAGCCTACAGGGGGGCCGACCCACAGATACGCAGTATTTT. This encodes CASSLQGGRPTDTQYF.

The chain carries TRBV3-1 (or the pseudogene TRBV3-2) and TRBJ2-7, with a weak D call TRBD2 (5 bases). CDR1 LGHDT and CDR2 YNNKEL come from the germline V gene (reference sequence). V lost 3 bases and J lost 3, with 9 bases in between. The CDR3 contains 13 residues. The CDR3 sequence is CASSQTTNYEQYF. The CDR3, as DNA: TGTGCCAGCAGCCAGACTACAAACTACGAGCAGTACTTC.